This TCR beta chain was profiled in a study of shared clonotypes between healthy human individuals. Study conclusions and caveats: A small donor pool kept down the genetic and exposure-history diversity that was represented. Sampling was confined to blood; repertoires within tissues likely differ.

In its sample, this clone was seen once. Its target is unknown. Germline V gene data show CDR1 as MNHEY and CDR2 as SMNVEV (reference sequence). CDR3 length equals 13 residues. The germline V and J ends were trimmed by 6 bases and 2 bases, with 9 bases remaining between them. Sequencing used immunoSEQ multiplex PCR; TCRdb keeps in-frame clones, though not all of them. This table holds fewer than 3 million clones, roughly 90% found once. Partitioning of CD4+ cells yielded a CD45RA+ naive subset and a CD45RA-negative memory subset. This clonotype was obtained from a man aged 18 to 35 in good health. Some clones in this sample may be carry-over from other donors' samples. Sequenced material: naive CD4+ T cells from PBMCs. Subset denoted: CD45RA+ positively selected. The chain uses TRBV27 and TRBJ2-3, with D tentatively TRBD2 (6 bases). The CDR3 loop reads CASRRDSTDTQYF. Here the CDR3 DNA reads TGTGCCAGCAGGCGGGACTCCACAGATACGCAGTATTTT.